The next 24 T cell receptor beta chains were all read from a single sample in a study of blood T cells in healthy people across ages. Together with a sample-barcoded 5' primer, a J-beta primer mix was included in a second PCR lasting 7 to 11 cycles. TCRdb independently ran MiXCR on the 5' RACE reads; one entry per CDR3 protein. Among hundreds of thousands of distinct CDR3 sequences listed, around 43% were seen once. The sample comprised blood. All receptors come from a man aged 60-69 years in good health.

The chain links TRBV9 to TRBJ2-3; D gene ambiguous. Looked up from germline, CDR1 is SGDLS and CDR2 is YYNGEE. The V end lost 0 bases, the J end lost 2 bases, and 13 bases lay between the germline ends. The CDR3 runs 16 residues. In DNA, the CDR3 is TGTGCCAGCAGCGTAGGGGAACAGCCTTTCACAGATACGCAGTATTTT. It translates to CASSVGEQPFTDTQYF.

V usage is TRBV7-2 and J usage is TRBJ2-3; 9 bases fit TRBD2. Germline V CDR1 and CDR2: SGHTA, FQGNSA. The CDR3 totals 17 residues. The V segment lost 0 bases and the J segment 1 base; nucleotides outside the gene matches: 5. The CDR3 sequence: CASSLAGSGGGTDTQYF. The CDR3 region has the DNA TGTGCCAGCAGCTTAGCTGGTAGCGGGGGCGGCACAGATACGCAGTATTTT.

Note on this clonotype: The junction departs from the called germline gene at one end, perhaps through a read error. The chain employs TRBV4-1 and TRBJ2-3, with 10 bases lining up with TRBD1. Looked up from germline, CDR1 is MGHRA and CDR2 is YSYEKL. The CDR3 sequence is 15 residues long. CDR3 in DNA: TGCGCCGGCAGCCTTATGGGACAGGGGACAGATACGCAGTATTTT. Translated: CAGSLMGQGTDTQYF.

The rearrangement uses TRBV4-3 and TRBJ2-6; D not resolved. Trimming pared 0 bases from V and 2 bases from J, leaving 8 bases between. The V gene's germline CDR1 is LGHNA and CDR2 YSLEER. This CDR3 is 16 amino acids long. Written as DNA, the CDR3 is TGCGCCAGCAGCCAAGATAACCAGCCTGGGGCCAACGTCCTGACTTTC. As protein: CASSQDNQPGANVLTF.

In its sample, this clonotype was seen a few times. The rearrangement uses TRBV5-1 and TRBJ2-5; 11 nucleotides align to TRBD1. CDR3 length: 14 amino acids. Germline V CDR1 and CDR2: SGHRS, YFSETQ. The ends lost 4 bases at V and 4 bases at J; junction bases unmatched: 3. Here the CDR3 reads CASSRTGGPETQYF. CDR3 DNA sequence: TGCGCCAGCAGCCGGACAGGGGGCCCAGAGACCCAGTACTTC.

Only a few counts were recorded for this clonotype. CDR3 in DNA: TGTGCCAGCAGAACGGGGGGTCAGCCCCAGCATTTT. Its protein is CASRTGGQPQHF. This chain joins TRBV6-2 or TRBV6-3 and TRBJ1-5, with D possibly being TRBD1 (5 bases). The CDR3 sequence is 12 residues long. Germline V CDR1 and CDR2: MNHEY, SVGEGT. The V end was cut by 6 bases, the J end by 6 bases, with 9 bases between.

The rearrangement uses TRBV7-2 and TRBJ2-1, with a possible D match to TRBD2 (7 bases). V lost 8 bases and J 3 bases, leaving 23 bases between the germline ends. The CDR3 contains 17 residues. Germline assignment: CDR1 SGHTA and CDR2 FQGNSA. The CDR3 nucleotides are TGTGCCAGCTCCCTAGGGGGGGGGCAGGGCTTCTACAATGAGCAGTTCTTC. Translating it yields CASSLGGGQGFYNEQFF.

The V and J genes are TRBV6-6 and TRBJ2-5; possibly TRBD1 for D (6 bases). V gave up 8 bases and J gave up 4 bases, with 14 bases separating them. This CDR3 has 13 amino acids. Looked up from germline, CDR1 is MNHNY and CDR2 is SVGAGI (reference sequence). Written as DNA, the CDR3 is TGTGCCAGCGTAAAACAGGGAAGAGAGACCCAGTACTTC. It codes for CASVKQGRETQYF.

With regard to this clonotype: This may be a read error: a much more frequent sequence differs by one nucleotide. The genes are TRBV12-3 or TRBV12-4 and TRBJ2-7; 13 nucleotides match TRBD2. V was pared by 3 bases and J by 7 bases, with 12 bases of the junction left unmatched. CDR3 length equals 17 residues. CDR3 nucleotides: TGTGCCAGCAGTTTCATCAGACTAGCGGGGGGTACCAATGAGCAGTACTTC. It translates to CASSFIRLAGGTNEQYF.

The genes are TRBV11-3 and TRBJ2-2; D is unclear. Germline lookup yields CDR1 SGHNT and CDR2 YENEEA. CDR3 length equals 15 residues. The V and J ends lost 3 bases and 1 base respectively, with 9 bases between them. In DNA, the CDR3 is TGTGCCAGCAGCTTCGGGCAGATGAACACCGGGGAGCTGTTTTTT. Its protein is CASSFGQMNTGELFF.

In this sample, this clonotype turned up a few times. The V gene is TRBV7-3, the J gene TRBJ2-5, with D hard to call. The CDR3 is made up of 16 amino acids. CDR1 is SGHTA, CDR2 FQGTGA, per germline. Trimming stripped 7 bases from V and 5 bases from J, with 23 bases between. The CDR3 bases are TGTGCCAGCATTTTCGAAAGCCAACTAATGGGGGAGACCCAGTACTTC. Residues: CASIFESQLMGETQYF.

This clonotype turned up a few times. The chain links TRBV10-2 to TRBJ1-2; D not resolved. Trimming removed 7 bases from V and 1 base from J, with 7 bases in between. CDR1 and CDR2 (germline): WSHSY, SAAADI. CDR3 length: 12 amino acids. CDR3 DNA sequence: TGCGCCAGCAAGGGCGATAACTATGGCTACACCTTC. Translated, it gives CASKGDNYGYTF.

The CDR3 coding sequence is TGTGCCACCAGCGGGAGGGGTGTAGCGGGCCGTAGCAATGAGCAGTTCTTC. Translating gives CATSGRGVAGRSNEQFF. The V gene is TRBV24-1, the J gene TRBJ2-1, with 8 bases fitting TRBD2. The germline V gene has CDR1 KGHDR and CDR2 SFDVKD. J lost 6 bases, V lost 7 bases, and 16 bases had no gene match. The CDR3 spans 17 residues.

A word on this clonotype: This may be a read error: a much more frequent sequence differs by one nucleotide. The chain links TRBV20-1 to TRBJ2-5, with a weak D call TRBD2 (7 bases). Per germline, CDR1 DFQATT and CDR2 SNEGSKA (reference sequence). The CDR3 covers 13 residues. CDR3 residues: CSAGGESQETPYF. The CDR3 nucleotides are TGCAGTGCAGGGGGGGAGAGCCAAGAGACCCCGTACTTC.

The chain has TRBV20-1 and TRBJ1-5; possibly TRBD1 for D (6 bases). Trimming removed 7 bases at V and 2 bases at J, with 18 bases between. The germline gives CDR1 DFQATT, CDR2 SNEGSKA (reference sequence). The CDR3 sequence is 15 residues long. CDR3 in DNA: TGCAGTGGAAGAGGGGGGGTCATGGGCAATCAGCCCCAGCATTTT. This gives the protein CSGRGGVMGNQPQHF.

This clonotype turned up a few times. J is TRBJ1-1 and V is TRBV28; D is possibly TRBD1 (5 bases). V dropped 2 bases and J dropped 11 bases, with 12 bases sitting between them. The CDR3 has 12 residues. Germline V gives CDR1 MDHEN, CDR2 SYDVKM. This chain's CDR3 is CASSLKGRVAFF. CDR3 DNA sequence: TGTGCCAGCAGTTTAAAGGGGCGTGTGGCTTTCTTT.

A remark on this clonotype: This may be a read error: a much more frequent sequence differs by one nucleotide. The V and J genes are TRBV27 and TRBJ2-7; D is unclear. Germline CDR1 MNHEY, CDR2 SMNVEV (reference sequence). The ends were cut back, 4 bases at V and 1 base at J, with 11 bases in the middle. The CDR3 is 14 amino acids. CDR3 nucleotide sequence: TGTGCCAGCAGTTCATATCCCCGGTCCTACGAGCAGTACTTC. Translation: CASSSYPRSYEQYF.

Ten or more counts support this clonotype. The rearrangement uses TRBV28 and TRBJ2-7; 8 nucleotides match TRBD2. CDR1 and CDR2 from the germline V gene are MDHEN and SYDVKM. This CDR3 has 16 amino acids. The V gene end was trimmed by 6 bases and the J gene end by 3 bases; junction bases not matched to a gene: 13. CDR3 in DNA: TGTGCCAGCAGCTCCCCGGGGGGGGGGATTGACTACGAGCAGTACTTC. Protein product: CASSSPGGGIDYEQYF.

The rearrangement uses TRBV29-1 and TRBJ2-3; TRBD1 matches 7 bases. V gave up 0 bases and J gave up 4 bases; unmatched junction bases: 4. There are 14 residues in the CDR3. Per the germline V gene, CDR1 is SQVTM and CDR2 is ANQGSEA. The CDR3 is CSVEEQGKSDTQYF. CDR3 in DNA: TGCAGCGTTGAAGAACAGGGGAAATCAGATACGCAGTATTTT.

This clonotype was counted a few times. The chain is built from TRBV6-2 or TRBV6-3 and TRBJ2-5; D gene uncertain. This CDR3 is built from 19 residues. V gave up 6 bases and J gave up 5 bases, with 31 bases separating them. Germline CDR1 and CDR2: MNHEY and SVGEGT. Here the CDR3 DNA reads TGTGCCAGCAGCCTCTCCCTACAGAAGAGGCGACCGAGGCAGGAGACCCAGTACTTC. Its protein product is CASSLSLQKRRPRQETQYF.

V is TRBV6-1 and J is TRBJ1-2, with 10 bases identical to TRBD1. This CDR3 comprises 15 residues. CDR1 is MNHNS and CDR2 is SASEGT in the germline V gene. Trimming took 1 base from V and 4 from J; bases not matched to a gene: 3. CDR3 sequence reads: CASSEGWTGGYGYTF. The CDR3 nucleotides read TGTGCCAGCAGTGAAGGTTGGACAGGGGGCTATGGCTACACCTTC.

In this sample, this clonotype turned up a few times. This sequence joins TRBV7-9 and TRBJ2-5; 14 bases line up with TRBD2. The CDR3 has 15 amino acids. Trimming took 5 bases from V and 3 from J; bases not matched to a gene: 2. The germline CDR1 and CDR2 sequences are SEHNR and FQNEAQ (reference sequence). CDR3 in DNA: TGTGCCAGCAGCCTGGGACTAGCGGGGGAAGAGACCCAGTACTTC. Its protein product is CASSLGLAGEETQYF.

This clonotype was counted once. The rearrangement joins TRBV7-2 to TRBJ2-3; TRBD2 matches 8 bases. The CDR3 is 16 amino acids. V gave up 3 bases and J gave up 0 bases; unmatched junction bases: 5. Germline V gives CDR1 SGHTA, CDR2 FQGNSA. The CDR3 loop reads CASSFGGVLSTDTQYF. The CDR3, as DNA: TGTGCCAGCAGCTTCGGGGGGGTCCTTAGCACAGATACGCAGTATTTT.

A word on this clonotype: A much more abundant neighbour one base away suggests this may be a read error. The chain combines TRBV4-1 with TRBJ2-1; D is unclear. The CDR3 sequence is 16 residues long. The V end was cut by 0 bases, the J end by 9 bases, with 18 bases between. Germline CDR1 is MGHRA and CDR2 is YSYEKL. The CDR3 DNA sequence: TGCGCCAGCAGCCAAGATCCAGGCGGTACAAACACTGAGCAGTTCTTC. It translates to CASSQDPGGTNTEQFF.